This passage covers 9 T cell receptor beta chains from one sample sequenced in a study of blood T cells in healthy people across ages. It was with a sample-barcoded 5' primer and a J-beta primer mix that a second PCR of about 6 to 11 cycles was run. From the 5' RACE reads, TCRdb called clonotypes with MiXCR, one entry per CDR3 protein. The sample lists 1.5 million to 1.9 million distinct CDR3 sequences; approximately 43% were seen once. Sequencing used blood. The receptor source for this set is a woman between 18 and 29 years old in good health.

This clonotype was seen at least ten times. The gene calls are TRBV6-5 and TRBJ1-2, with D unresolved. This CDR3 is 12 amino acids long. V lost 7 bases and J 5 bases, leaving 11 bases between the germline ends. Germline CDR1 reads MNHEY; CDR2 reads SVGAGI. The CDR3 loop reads CASTSVSYGYTF. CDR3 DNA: TGTGCCAGCACCAGCGTATCGTATGGCTACACCTTC.

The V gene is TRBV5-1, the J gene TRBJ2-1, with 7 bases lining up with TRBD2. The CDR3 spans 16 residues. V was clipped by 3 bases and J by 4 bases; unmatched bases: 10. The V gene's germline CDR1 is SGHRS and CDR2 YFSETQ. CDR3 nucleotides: TGCGCCAGCAGCTCGACCGGACTAGTGAGTTACAATGAGCAGTTCTTC. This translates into CASSSTGLVSYNEQFF. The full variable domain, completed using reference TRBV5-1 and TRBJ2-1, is KAGVTQTPRYLIKTRGQQVTLSCSPISGHRSVSWYQQTPGQGLQFLFEYFSETQRNKGNFPGRFSGRQFSNSRSEMNVSTLELGDSALYLCASSSTGLVSYNEQFFGPGTRLTVL.

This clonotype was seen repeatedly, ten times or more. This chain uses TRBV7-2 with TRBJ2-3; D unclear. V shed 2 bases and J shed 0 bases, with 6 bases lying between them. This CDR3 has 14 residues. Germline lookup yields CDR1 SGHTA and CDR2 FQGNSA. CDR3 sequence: CASSLMVSTDTQYF. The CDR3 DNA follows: TGTGCCAGCAGCTTAATGGTTAGCACAGATACGCAGTATTTT.

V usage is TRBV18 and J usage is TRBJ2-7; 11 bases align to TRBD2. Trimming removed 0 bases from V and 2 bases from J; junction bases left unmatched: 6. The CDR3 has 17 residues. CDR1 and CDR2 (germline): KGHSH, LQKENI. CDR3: CASSPPASGRRPYEQYF. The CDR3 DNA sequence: TGTGCCAGCTCACCACCAGCTAGCGGGAGGCGACCCTACGAGCAGTACTTC.

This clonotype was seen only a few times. CDR3 sequence: CASSYSSGYTF. The DNA of the CDR3 is TGTGCCAGCAGTTACTCGAGTGGCTACACCTTC. This rearrangement joins TRBV6-6 to TRBJ1-2; D is ambiguous. The V end was cut by 0 bases, the J end by 7 bases, with 3 bases between. The CDR3 length is 11 residues. The germline gives CDR1 MNHNY, CDR2 SVGAGI (reference sequence).

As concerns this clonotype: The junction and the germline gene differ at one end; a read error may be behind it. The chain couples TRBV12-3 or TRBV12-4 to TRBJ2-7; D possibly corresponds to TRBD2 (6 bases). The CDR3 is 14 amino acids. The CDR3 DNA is TGCGCCAGCAGTGTTATACGGGGGTCCTACGAGCAGTACTTC. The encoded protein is CASSVIRGSYEQYF.

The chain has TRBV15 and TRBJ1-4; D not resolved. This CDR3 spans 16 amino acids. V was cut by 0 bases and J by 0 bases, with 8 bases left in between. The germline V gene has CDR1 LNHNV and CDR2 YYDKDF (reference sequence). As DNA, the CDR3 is TGTGCCACCAGCAGAGATCTGTTAGCAACTAATGAAAAACTGTTTTTT. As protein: CATSRDLLATNEKLFF.

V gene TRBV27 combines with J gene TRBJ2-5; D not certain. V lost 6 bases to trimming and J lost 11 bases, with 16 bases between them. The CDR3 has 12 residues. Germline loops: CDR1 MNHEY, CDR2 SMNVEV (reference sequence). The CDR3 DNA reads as TGTGCCAGCAGCCTAGGCCACAATAAGCAGTACTTC. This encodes CASSLGHNKQYF.

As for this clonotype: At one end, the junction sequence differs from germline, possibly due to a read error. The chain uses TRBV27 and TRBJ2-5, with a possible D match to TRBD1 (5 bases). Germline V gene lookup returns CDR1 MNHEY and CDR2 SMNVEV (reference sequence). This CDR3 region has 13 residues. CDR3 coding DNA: TGTGCCAGCAGCATCGACAGCCTCTACGAGCAGTGCTTC. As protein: CASSIDSLYEQCF.